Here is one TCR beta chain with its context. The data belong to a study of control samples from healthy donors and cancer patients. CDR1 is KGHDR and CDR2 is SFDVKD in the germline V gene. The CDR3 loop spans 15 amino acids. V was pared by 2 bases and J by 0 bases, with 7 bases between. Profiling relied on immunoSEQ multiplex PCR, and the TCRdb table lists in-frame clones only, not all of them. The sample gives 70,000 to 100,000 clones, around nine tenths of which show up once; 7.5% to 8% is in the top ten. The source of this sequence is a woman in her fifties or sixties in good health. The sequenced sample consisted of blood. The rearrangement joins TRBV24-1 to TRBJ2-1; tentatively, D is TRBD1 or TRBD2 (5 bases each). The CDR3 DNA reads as TGTGCCACCAGTGATTCAGGGAGCTCCTACAATGAGCAGTTCTTC. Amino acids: CATSDSGSSYNEQFF.